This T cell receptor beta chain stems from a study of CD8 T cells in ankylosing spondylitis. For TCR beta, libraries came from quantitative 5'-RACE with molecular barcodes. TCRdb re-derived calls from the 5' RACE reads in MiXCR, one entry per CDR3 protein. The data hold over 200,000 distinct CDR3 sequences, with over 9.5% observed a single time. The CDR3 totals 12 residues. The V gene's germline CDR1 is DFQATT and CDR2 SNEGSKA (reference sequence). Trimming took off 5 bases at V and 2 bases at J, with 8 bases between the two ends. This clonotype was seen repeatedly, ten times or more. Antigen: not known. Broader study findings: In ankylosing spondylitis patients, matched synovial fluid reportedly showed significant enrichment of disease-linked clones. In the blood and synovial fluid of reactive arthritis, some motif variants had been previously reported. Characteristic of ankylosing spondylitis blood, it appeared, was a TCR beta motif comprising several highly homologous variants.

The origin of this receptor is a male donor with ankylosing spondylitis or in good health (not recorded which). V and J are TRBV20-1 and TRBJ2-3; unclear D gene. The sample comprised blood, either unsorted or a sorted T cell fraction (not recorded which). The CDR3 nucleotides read TGCAGTGCTCGGGCCCACACAGATACGCAGTATTTT. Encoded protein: CSARAHTDTQYF.